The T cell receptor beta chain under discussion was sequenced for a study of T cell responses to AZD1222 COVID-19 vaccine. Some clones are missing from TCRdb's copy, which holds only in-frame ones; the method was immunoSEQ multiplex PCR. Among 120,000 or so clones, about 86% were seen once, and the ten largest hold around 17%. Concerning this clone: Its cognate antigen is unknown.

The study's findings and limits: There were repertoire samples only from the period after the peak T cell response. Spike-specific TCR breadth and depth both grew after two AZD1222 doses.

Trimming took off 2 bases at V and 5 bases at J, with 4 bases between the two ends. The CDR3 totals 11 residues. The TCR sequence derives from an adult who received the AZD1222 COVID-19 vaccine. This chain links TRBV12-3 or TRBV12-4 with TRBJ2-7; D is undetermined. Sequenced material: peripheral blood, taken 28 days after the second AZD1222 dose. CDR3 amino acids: CASSLFHEQYF. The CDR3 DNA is TGTGCCAGCAGTTTATTCCACGAGCAGTACTTC.